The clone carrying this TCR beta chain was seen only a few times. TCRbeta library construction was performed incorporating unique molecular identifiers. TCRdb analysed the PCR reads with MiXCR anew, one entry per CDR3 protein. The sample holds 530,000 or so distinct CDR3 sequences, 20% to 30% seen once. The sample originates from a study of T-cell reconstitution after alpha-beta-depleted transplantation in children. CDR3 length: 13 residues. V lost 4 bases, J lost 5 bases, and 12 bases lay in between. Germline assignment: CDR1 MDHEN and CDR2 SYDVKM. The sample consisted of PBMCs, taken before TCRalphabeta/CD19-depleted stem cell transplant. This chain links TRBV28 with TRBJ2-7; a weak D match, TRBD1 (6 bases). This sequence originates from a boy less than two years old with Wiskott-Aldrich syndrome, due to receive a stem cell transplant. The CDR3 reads CASSWNREHEQYF. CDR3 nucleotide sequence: TGTGCCAGCAGTTGGAACAGGGAACACGAGCAGTACTTC.